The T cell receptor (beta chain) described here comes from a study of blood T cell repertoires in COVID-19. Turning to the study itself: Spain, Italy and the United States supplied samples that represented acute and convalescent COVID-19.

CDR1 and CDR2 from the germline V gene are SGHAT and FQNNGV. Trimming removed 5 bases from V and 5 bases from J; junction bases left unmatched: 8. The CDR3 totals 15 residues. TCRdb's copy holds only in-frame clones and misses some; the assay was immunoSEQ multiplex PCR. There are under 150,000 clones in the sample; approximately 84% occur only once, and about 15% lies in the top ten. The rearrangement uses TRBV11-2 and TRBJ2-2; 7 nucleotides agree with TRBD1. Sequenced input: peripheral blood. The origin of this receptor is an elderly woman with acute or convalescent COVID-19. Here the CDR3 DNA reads TGTGCCAGCAGCCAATTCTTACAGGGGACCGGGGAGCTGTTTTTT. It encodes CASSQFLQGTGELFF.